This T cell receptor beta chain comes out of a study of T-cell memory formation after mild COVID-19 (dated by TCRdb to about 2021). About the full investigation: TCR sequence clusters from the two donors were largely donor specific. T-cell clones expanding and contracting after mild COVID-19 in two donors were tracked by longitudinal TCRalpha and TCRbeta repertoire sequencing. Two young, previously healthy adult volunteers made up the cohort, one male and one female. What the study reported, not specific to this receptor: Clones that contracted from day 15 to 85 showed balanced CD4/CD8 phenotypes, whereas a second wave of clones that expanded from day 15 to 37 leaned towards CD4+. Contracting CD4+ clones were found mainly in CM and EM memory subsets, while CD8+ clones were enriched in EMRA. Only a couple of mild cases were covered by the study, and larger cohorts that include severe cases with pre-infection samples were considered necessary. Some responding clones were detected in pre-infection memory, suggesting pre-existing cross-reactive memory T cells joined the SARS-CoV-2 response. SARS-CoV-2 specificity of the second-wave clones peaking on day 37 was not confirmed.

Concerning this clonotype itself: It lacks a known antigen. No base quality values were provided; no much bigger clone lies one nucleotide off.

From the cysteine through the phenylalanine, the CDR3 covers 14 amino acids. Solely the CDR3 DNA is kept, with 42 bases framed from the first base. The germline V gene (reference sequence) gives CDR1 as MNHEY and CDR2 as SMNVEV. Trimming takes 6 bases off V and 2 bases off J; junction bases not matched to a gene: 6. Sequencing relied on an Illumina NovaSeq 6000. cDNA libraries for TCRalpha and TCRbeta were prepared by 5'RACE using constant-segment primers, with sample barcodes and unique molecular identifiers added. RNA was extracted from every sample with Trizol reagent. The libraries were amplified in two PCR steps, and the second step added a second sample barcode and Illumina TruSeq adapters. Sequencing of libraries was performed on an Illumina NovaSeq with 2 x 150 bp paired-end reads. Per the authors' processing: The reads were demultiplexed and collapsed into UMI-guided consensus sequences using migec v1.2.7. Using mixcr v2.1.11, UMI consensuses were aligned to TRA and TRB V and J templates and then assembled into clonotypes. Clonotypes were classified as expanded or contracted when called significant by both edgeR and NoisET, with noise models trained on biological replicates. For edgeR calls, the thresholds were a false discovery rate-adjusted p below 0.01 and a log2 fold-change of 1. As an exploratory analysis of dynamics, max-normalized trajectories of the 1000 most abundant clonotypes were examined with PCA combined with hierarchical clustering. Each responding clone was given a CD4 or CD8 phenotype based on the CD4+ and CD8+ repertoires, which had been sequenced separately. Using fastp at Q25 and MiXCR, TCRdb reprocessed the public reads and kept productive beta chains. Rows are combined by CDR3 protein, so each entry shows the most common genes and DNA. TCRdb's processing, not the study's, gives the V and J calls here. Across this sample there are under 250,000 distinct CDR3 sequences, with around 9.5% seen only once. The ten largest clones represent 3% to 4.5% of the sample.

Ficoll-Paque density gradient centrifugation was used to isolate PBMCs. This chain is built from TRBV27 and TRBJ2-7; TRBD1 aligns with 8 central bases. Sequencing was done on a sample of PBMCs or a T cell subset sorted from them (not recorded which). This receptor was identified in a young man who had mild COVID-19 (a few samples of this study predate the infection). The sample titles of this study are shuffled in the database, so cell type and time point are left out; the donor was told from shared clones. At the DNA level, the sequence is TGTGCCAGCAGGAGGACAGGGCGGGCCTACGAGCAGTACTTC. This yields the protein CASRRTGRAYEQYF.